This T cell receptor beta chain derives from a study of T cells in Graves' hyperthyroidism and ophthalmopathy (dated by TCRdb to about 2019). Looking at the study overall: Peripheral blood was sampled at the time of initial diagnosis, prior to any treatment. A discovery cohort of approximately 100 patients, roughly 43 with Graves' ophthalmopathy and approximately 55 with stable Graves' hyperthyroidism, was used to find distinguishing TCR V-J signatures. Prospective prediction of ophthalmopathy was tested in an independent validation cohort of about 19 hyperthyroidism patients and 15 to 17 patients who later progressed to ophthalmopathy. The approximately 95 discovery patients were divided at random into training and test sets in a 7:3 ratio. Thyroid tissue and blood T-cell repertoires from about six Graves' hyperthyroidism patients were also compared in the study. After sampling, hyperthyroidism patients received methimazole starting at 30 mg daily, and ophthalmopathy patients received high-dose intravenous methylprednisolone. The paper reports TCR Vbeta CDR3 sequencing of 130 to 150 peripheral blood samples: under 45 ophthalmopathy, roughly 80 hyperthyroidism and around 17 progressor patients. The study at large found these results: In cross-validation, a model built on a 13 V-J signature told ophthalmopathy apart from stable hyperthyroidism with about 90% sensitivity and about 81% specificity, and in testing the same model reached 80%/75%. Most expanded thyroid clonotypes (frequency above 0.001) were also detected in blood, suggesting blood repertoires may reflect thyroid immune responses. Sample size was not statistically predetermined, and blinding of investigators to group allocation was not performed. During validation, the model predicted progression to ophthalmopathy a median of about 6.3 months ahead of onset, with almost 71% sensitivity and about 72% specificity.

This clonotype was observed a handful of times. Which antigen it targets is not known. No much larger clone is present one base from it, and per-base qualities are unavailable. Moderately to severely active disease, a Clinical Activity Score of at least 3, a NOSPECS grade of at least 4, and a duration under 3 months were present in ophthalmopathy patients. Exclusion was applied to patients with uncontrolled infections, other autoimmune diseases, pregnancy or lactation. Diagnoses were established on the basis of clinical symptoms, serum thyroxine and TRAb, thyroid ultrasound, and orbital computed tomography. PBMCs were separated from roughly 9.6 ml of fresh peripheral blood using Ficoll-Paque density gradient centrifugation. Total RNA was extracted with Trizol reagent, and quality was checked on an Agilent 2100 Bioanalyzer. TCR beta CDR3 regions were amplified from RNA transcripts. The first round of RT-PCR for the TCR CDR3 was performed with the HTBI primer set and the Qiagen OneStep RT-PCR kit. Libraries were constructed in a second round of multiplex PCR, after which size selection and purification were carried out. Sequencing of the libraries was done on an Illumina HiSeq2000 using paired-end 100 bp reads. In the paper's pipeline: SOAPnuke was used to process the raw data, removing reads that contained adapters or uncalled bases, had a mean Phred below 15, or lacked an exact match to the constant primer or identifier. COPE v1.2.5 was used to merge high-quality paired reads, and clonotypes were defined as unique nucleotide sequences. MiTCR v1.1 was used to align the clonotypes against IMGT TRBV, TRBD and TRBJ reference segments. Only V-J combinations with frequency above 0.0001, covering 99.2% of repertoires, were analysed. A TCS score was defined as the ratio of F50 (clonal expansion) to E x V (chaos), with BLOSUM62-based TCRdist applied between CDR3 peptides within each V-J. Welch's t-statistics and random forest reduced roughly 530 V-J features to 13, which were used in a naive Bayes classifier (R e1071). In TCRdb, the public reads were trimmed at Q25 with fastp and aligned with MiXCR, with productive beta chains retained. Rows are combined by CDR3 protein, so each entry shows the most common genes and DNA. TCRdb, rather than the study authors, made the V and J calls. This sample holds some 500,000 distinct CDR3 sequences; 15% to 20% were observed only once. Approximately 30% of the sample is taken by the ten largest.

The sequence was collected from a woman aged 25 to 45 with Graves' ophthalmopathy. The source material was blood.

The nucleotides are TGTGCCAGCAGCCCTACCCTTAGCGGCACTGAAGCTTTCTTT. Its protein product is CASSPTLSGTEAFF. The chain was built from TRBV9 and TRBJ1-1; the D gene is unclear. The junction carries 14 bases between V and J, which are trimmed by 4 bases and 4 bases respectively. The CDR3 covers 14 residues, taking in both the cysteine and the phenylalanine. Only CDR3 DNA remains: 42 bases, in frame from the first base. Based on the germline V gene, the CDR1 and CDR2 sequences are SGDLS and YYNGEE.